The rows below give T cell receptor beta chains drawn from one sample of a study of cytomegalovirus exposure and HLA in healthy donors. This table comes from immunoSEQ multiplex PCR, and its TCRdb copy is limited to in-frame clones, with some not included. The sample has some 150,000 clones; 82% are singletons. The sequencing input was PBMCs. All receptors derive from a man aged 30 to 39 in good health and CMV-seropositive. The CDR3 runs from the conserved cysteine through the conserved F or W. The D gene is left open where the match is weak. Clone size is stated in some rows and not others, as once, few, many or a class when expanded.

NA,TRBV2,NA,TRBJ2-1,TGTGCCAGCAGTGCCGGGACACCGTCGAATGAGCAGTTCTTC,CASSAGTPSNEQFF
NA,TRBV19,NA,TRBJ1-5,TGTGCCAGTAGTACTCTTACTAACAGCAATCAGCCCCAGCATTTT,CASSTLTNSNQPQHF
NA,TRBV7-3,NA,TRBJ2-5,TGTGCCAGCAGCTACCGGGAGCGAGAGACCCAGTACTTC,CASSYRERETQYF
NA,TRBV4-1,TRBD1,TRBJ1-5,TGCGCCAGCAGCCTTGGGACAGTTAGCAATCAGCCCCAGCATTTT,CASSLGTVSNQPQHF
NA,TRBV7-2,NA,TRBJ2-7,TGTGCCAGCAGCTACGGCAGGACAGTAGGCTTC,CASSYGRTVGF
NA,TRBV7-9,TRBD2,TRBJ2-1,TGTGCCAGCAGCTTCGGGACTAGCGGTTACAATGAGCAGTTCTTC,CASSFGTSGYNEQFF
NA,TRBV7-2,NA,TRBJ2-7,TGTGCCAGCAGCTTAGAGTTTAGAAGCCCACCATACGAGCAGTACTTC,CASSLEFRSPPYEQYF
NA,TRBV12-5,TRBD2,TRBJ2-1,TGTGCTAGTGGTTCTCCGGGACTAAGGAACAATGAGCAGTTCTTC,CASGSPGLRNNEQFF
NA,TRBV7-2,TRBD2,TRBJ2-1,TGTGCCAGCAGCTTAAGGGGACTAGCGGGTACCAATGAGCAGTTCTTC,CASSLRGLAGTNEQFF
few,TRBV29-1,NA,TRBJ1-3,TGCAGCGTTGGAACAGGGAGCGGTGCCGGAAACACCATATATTTT,CSVGTGSGAGNTIYF